This record covers a single T cell receptor (beta chain). These data are taken from a study of blood T cell repertoires in COVID-19. Across the study: Samples representing acute and convalescent COVID-19 were sourced from the United States, Italy and Spain.

Produced via immunoSEQ multiplex PCR; TCRdb's table is partial and in-frame only. Of approximately 210,000 clones detected, 85% appear once; the ten largest clones hold approximately 0.97%. Followed longitudinally, the Seattle patients had been enrolled during active infection. The CDR3 has 13 residues. The V gene's germline CDR1 is SEHNR and CDR2 FQNEAQ (reference sequence). J lost 8 bases, V lost 5 bases, and 3 bases had no gene match. Sequenced: peripheral blood. The V call is TRBV7-9, the J call TRBJ1-2; 12 bases fit TRBD1. This sequence was found in a man between 60 and 75 years old with COVID-19, enrolled during active disease. This CDR3 is CASSIGTGGGYTF. Here the CDR3 DNA reads TGTGCCAGCAGCATCGGGACAGGGGGCGGCTACACCTTC.